This TCR beta chain was sequenced during a study of T-cell reconstitution after alpha-beta-depleted transplantation in children. Study-wide results and caveats: From surviving recipient T cells and thymic progenitors came the high day-60 TCRbeta diversity observed in some patients. Once a year had passed after transplant, T-cell counts and diversity came mostly from newly produced T cells. Several hundred graft clones that had expanded were reportedly the source of alpha-beta T cells about two months after transplant.

TCRbeta library construction was performed incorporating unique molecular identifiers. TCRdb itself ran the PCR reads through MiXCR, one entry per CDR3 protein. The profile shows roughly 250,000 distinct CDR3 sequences, around 7.5% of them singletons. Germline CDR1 KGHSH, CDR2 LQKENI. The CDR3 loop spans 14 amino acids. J gave up 8 bases and V 6 bases, and 12 bases lay outside the gene matches. This clonotype was counted ten times or more. Its antigen is as yet unknown. The material sequenced was PBMCs, mostly from graft donor cells, taken 180 days after TCRalphabeta/CD19-depleted stem cell transplant. This clonotype originated in a male patient between 5 and 17 years old who had a stem cell transplant for acute lymphoblastic leukemia, so the T cells may come from the graft donor. This chain joins TRBV18 and TRBJ1-2; 7 bases agree with TRBD1. CDR3 DNA sequence: TGTGCCAGCTCGGAGAGCGACAGGGTTTTCGGCTACACCTTC. It encodes CASSESDRVFGYTF.